This entry lists 7 T cell receptor beta chains sequenced from one sample in a study of cytomegalovirus exposure and HLA in healthy donors. This table comes from immunoSEQ multiplex PCR, and its TCRdb copy is limited to in-frame clones, with some not included. The sample records 100,000 to 150,000 clones, about 94% being singletons. Input material: PBMCs. The receptors derive from a woman between 18 and 29 years old in good health and CMV-seronegative.

This chain joins TRBV7-2 and TRBJ1-2; no clear D gene. The V and J ends lost 3 bases and 8 bases respectively, with 16 bases between them. This CDR3 is 14 amino acids long. CDR1 and CDR2 (germline): SGHTA, FQGNSA. The CDR3 nucleotides are TGTGCCAGCAGCTTTAGCGCAAGCCGGGTCGGCTACACCTTC. Translated, it gives CASSFSASRVGYTF.

Only one count was recorded for this clone. The chain joins TRBV25-1 to TRBJ2-5, with a possible D match to TRBD1 (7 bases). Germline values: CDR1 MGHDK, CDR2 SYGVNS. This CDR3 has 17 residues. Trimming stripped 2 bases from V and 1 base from J, with 17 bases between. CDR3 nucleotides: TGTGCCAGCAGTGAAGTTCAAGGGCAGGGGGGCCAAGAGACCCAGTACTTC. Translation: CASSEVQGQGGQETQYF.

This rearrangement joins TRBV28 to TRBJ2-7, with 12 bases matching TRBD2. Germline V lookup: CDR1 MDHEN, CDR2 SYDVKM. The CDR3 is made up of 15 amino acids. Trimming cost V 6 bases and J 2 bases; bases outside gene matches: 5. DNA for the CDR3: TGTGCCAGCAGGGCGGGACTAGCGGGTCCCTACGAGCAGTACTTC. It yields the protein CASRAGLAGPYEQYF.

The chain has TRBV19 and TRBJ1-5; 8 positions match TRBD1. This CDR3 spans 16 amino acids. Germline V lookup: CDR1 LNHDA, CDR2 SQIVND (reference sequence). The V segment lost 6 bases and the J segment 6 bases; nucleotides outside the gene matches: 13. The CDR3 region has the DNA TGTGCCAGTAGCTGGGGGGACAGGTTTATTATTCAGCCCCAGCATTTT. It specifies CASSWGDRFIIQPQHF.

The V call is TRBV9, the J call TRBJ2-1, with TRBD1 as a possible D gene (7 bases). The germline V gene encodes CDR1 SGDLS and CDR2 YYNGEE. This CDR3 spans 16 amino acids. V was cut by 0 bases and J by 1 base, with 11 bases left in between. As DNA, the CDR3 is TGTGCCAGCAGCGTAGACTCAGGGGGGTCCTACAATGAGCAGTTCTTC. Its protein product is CASSVDSGGSYNEQFF.

This clone came up once. This sequence joins TRBV6-1 and TRBJ1-2; D is possibly TRBD1 (6 bases). This CDR3 is 13 amino acids long. Germline CDR1 reads MNHNS; CDR2 reads SASEGT. The V gene lost 5 bases and the J gene lost 7 bases, with 14 bases spanning the gap. CDR3 nucleotide sequence: TGTGCCAGCAGTTATCCAGGGGATAGTGGCTACACCTTC. It is translated as CASSYPGDSGYTF.

The chain is built from TRBV6-5 and TRBJ2-2; D is undetermined. Germline V gene lookup returns CDR1 MNHEY and CDR2 SVGAGI. CDR3 length equals 14 residues. The ends were cut back, 0 bases at V and 5 bases at J, with 7 bases in the middle. The CDR3 DNA reads as TGTGCCAGCAGTTACTCGACTTGGACCGGGGAGCTGTTTTTT. This encodes CASSYSTWTGELFF.